This T cell receptor (beta chain) is drawn from a study of blood T cell repertoires in COVID-19. On the study more broadly: Acute and convalescent COVID-19 specimens originated in the United States, Italy and Spain. Sources were T cells, B-cell-depleted T cells, or PBMCs; the material itself was cDNA or gDNA.

Germline lookup yields CDR1 LNHDA and CDR2 SQIVND (reference sequence). CDR3 length equals 16 residues. The V gene end was trimmed by 7 bases and the J gene end by 2 bases; junction bases not matched to a gene: 7. Original processing notes: Estimates of nucleated cell counts were drawn from the amplification of reference gene primers. Generated by immunoSEQ multiplex PCR, the TCRdb table keeps only in-frame clones and is missing some. V, J and clone size are taken as reported in that table, and D and trimming were inferred from the DNA itself. Among 99,000 or so clones listed, about four fifths were seen once. This clone was recorded once.

This receptor was taken from a woman aged 80 or older with acute or convalescent COVID-19. Material for sequencing was peripheral blood. V and J are TRBV19 and TRBJ2-2; 10 bases map to TRBD1. The CDR3 region is CASTKGTGANTGELFF. The CDR3 DNA follows: TGTGCCAGTACTAAGGGGACAGGGGCCAACACCGGGGAGCTGTTTTTT.